This T cell receptor beta chain was observed in a study of blood T cells in healthy people across ages. Regarding the study as a whole: A conclusive naive versus antigen-experienced comparison was prevented by the unsorted PBMCs.

Remarks on this clonotype: Its antigen is not known.

The donors, aged 6 to 90, were healthy Caucasians from Russia. The use of a sample-barcoded 5' primer and a J-beta primer mix characterized a second PCR of roughly 6 to 11 cycles. Every individual sample yielded 2.5 million or more paired-end reads (each containing CDR3). TCRdb itself ran the 5' RACE reads through MiXCR, one entry per CDR3 protein. Here the sample spans about 840,000 distinct CDR3 sequences, under 35% being singletons. The CDR3 loop spans 16 amino acids. Germline-derived CDR1 and CDR2 are SGHAT and FQNNGV. The V and J ends lost 1 base and 0 bases respectively, with 10 bases between them. Another study also made use of these data, one on T cells of mothers and their children. As that study records: Whether pairs are related or unrelated, thymic selection shapes their TCR recombination output in much the same way.

The clonotype was recovered from a woman aged 40 to 50 in good health. The J gene is TRBJ1-3, the V gene TRBV11-2; D is ambiguous. Source material: blood. In DNA form, the CDR3 reads TGTGCCAGCAGCTTAGGGCACCAGAACTCTGGAAACACCATATATTTT. It translates to CASSLGHQNSGNTIYF.